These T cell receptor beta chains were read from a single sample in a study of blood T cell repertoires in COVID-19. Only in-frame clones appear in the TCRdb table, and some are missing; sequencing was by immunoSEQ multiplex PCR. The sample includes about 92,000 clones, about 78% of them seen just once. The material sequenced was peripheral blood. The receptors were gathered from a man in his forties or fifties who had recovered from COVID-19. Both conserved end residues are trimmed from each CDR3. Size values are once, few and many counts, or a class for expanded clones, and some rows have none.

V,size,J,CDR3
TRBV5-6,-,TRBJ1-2,ASSLSGQIYGYT
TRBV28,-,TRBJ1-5,ASKSNSNQPQH
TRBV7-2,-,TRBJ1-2,ASSPRTGGIANYGYT
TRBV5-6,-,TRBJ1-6,ASSLTGTANSPLH
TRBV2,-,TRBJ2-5,ASSSPGQGGETQY
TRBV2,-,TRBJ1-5,ASSAQGANQPQH
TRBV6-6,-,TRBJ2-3,ASRDGDREATDTQY
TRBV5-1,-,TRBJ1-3,ASSLEGANGNTIY
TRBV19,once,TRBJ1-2,ASLLTGDSYGYT
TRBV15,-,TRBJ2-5,ATSRGTPGVETQY
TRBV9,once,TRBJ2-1,ASSVQGRTYNEQF
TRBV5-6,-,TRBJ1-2,ASSGGQQDIYGYT
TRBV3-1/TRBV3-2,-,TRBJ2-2,ASSQDRFTGELF
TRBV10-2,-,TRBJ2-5,ASGPLADQETQY
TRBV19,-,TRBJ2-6,ASSSSGANVLT
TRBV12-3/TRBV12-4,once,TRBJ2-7,ASSQPGGNEQY
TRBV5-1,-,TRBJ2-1,ASSLSSSYNEQF
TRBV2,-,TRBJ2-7,ASSERGEQY
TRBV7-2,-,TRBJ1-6,ASSLEVGRNGNSPLH
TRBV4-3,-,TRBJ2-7,ASSQDWTAYEQY
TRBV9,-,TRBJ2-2,ASTEREGATGELF
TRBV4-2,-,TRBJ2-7,ASSQDWTGSSYEQY
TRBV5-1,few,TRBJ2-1,ASSFGLVNEQF
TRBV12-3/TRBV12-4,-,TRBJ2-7,ASSPSRYEQY
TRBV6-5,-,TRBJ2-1,ASSPGQGRLNEQF
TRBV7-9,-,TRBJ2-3,ASSPSLGGESTDTQY
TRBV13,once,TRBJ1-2,ASSFPGYGYT
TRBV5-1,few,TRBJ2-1,ASSSGTSGNEQF
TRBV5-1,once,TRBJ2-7,ASSREHGTGDYEQY
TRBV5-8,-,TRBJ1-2,ASSSPGTGSNYGYT
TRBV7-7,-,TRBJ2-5,ASSLTPVQETQY
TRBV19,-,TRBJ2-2,ASSRQGAWGELF
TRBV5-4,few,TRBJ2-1,ASSSPRFEQF
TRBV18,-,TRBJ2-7,ASSPARGREYEQY
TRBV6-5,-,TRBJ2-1,ASSYPGLGYDEQF
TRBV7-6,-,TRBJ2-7,ASSLSPPGRRIRRDYEQY
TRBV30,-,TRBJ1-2,AWSVGTAYGYT
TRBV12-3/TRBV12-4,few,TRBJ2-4,ASRGQGLDIQY